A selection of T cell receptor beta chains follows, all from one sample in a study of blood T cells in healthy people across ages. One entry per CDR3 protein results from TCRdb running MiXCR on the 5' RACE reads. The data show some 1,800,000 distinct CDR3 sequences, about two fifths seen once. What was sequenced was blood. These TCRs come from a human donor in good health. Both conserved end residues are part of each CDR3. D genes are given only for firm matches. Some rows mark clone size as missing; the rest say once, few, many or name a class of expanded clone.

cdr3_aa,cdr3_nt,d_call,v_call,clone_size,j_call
CASSNPWSSYNEQFF,TGTGCCAGCAGCAACCCCTGGAGCTCCTACAATGAGCAGTTCTTC,NA,TRBV11-2,NA,TRBJ2-1
CSARDRGQGPLRSGYTF,TGCAGTGCTAGAGATCGGGGACAGGGACCCCTGAGGAGTGGCTACACCTTC,TRBD1,TRBV20-1,NA,TRBJ1-2
CASSLSIYEQYF,TGTGCCAGCAGCTTAAGTATCTACGAGCAGTACTTC,NA,TRBV7-9,many,TRBJ2-7
CSVSLGYEQYF,TGCAGCGTTTCGCTTGGCTACGAGCAGTACTTC,NA,TRBV29-1,NA,TRBJ2-7
CASSLAYGSGYEQYF,TGCGCCAGCAGCTTGGCCTATGGGTCAGGCTACGAGCAGTACTTC,NA,TRBV5-1,many,TRBJ2-7
CASSTAAVHPTLNTEAFF,TGTGCCAGCAGCACAGCGGCCGTACACCCGACCCTGAACACTGAAGCTTTCTTT,NA,TRBV7-9,NA,TRBJ1-1
CASSQDLERTSRQETQYF,TGCGCCAGCAGCCAAGATCTGGAAAGGACTAGTCGCCAAGAGACCCAGTACTTC,TRBD2,TRBV4-1,NA,TRBJ2-5
CASSYAGETDTQYF,TGTGCCAGCAGCTACGCAGGGGAGACAGATACGCAGTATTTT,NA,TRBV11-3,NA,TRBJ2-3
CASSWRGRGADTQYF,TGTGCCAGCAGCTGGCGCGGGCGGGGGGCAGATACGCAGTATTTT,TRBD2,TRBV7-9,NA,TRBJ2-3
CSASRAGTYNEQFF,TGCAGTGCCAGCCGGGCGGGGACGTACAATGAGCAGTTCTTC,NA,TRBV20-1,NA,TRBJ2-1
CASGRGVSCEQYF,TGTGCCAGCGGCCGCGGGGTCTCCTGCGAGCAGTACTTC,NA,TRBV12-3/TRBV12-4,NA,TRBJ2-7
CASSSVFAETQYF,TGTGCCAGCAGCTCAGTCTTTGCAGAGACCCAGTACTTC,NA,TRBV7-2,NA,TRBJ2-5
CASSFSGQFRNEKLFF,TGCGCCAGCAGCTTTTCCGGACAGTTCCGTAATGAAAAACTGTTTTTT,NA,TRBV5-1,NA,TRBJ1-4
CSAGITTGAYGYTF,TGCAGTGCCGGGATAACAACAGGTGCCTATGGCTACACCTTC,NA,TRBV20-1,NA,TRBJ1-2
CAIKFHDLNYGYTF,TGTGCCATCAAGTTCCACGACCTAAACTATGGCTACACCTTC,NA,TRBV10-3,few,TRBJ1-2
CASSVEHNTEAFF,TGTGCCAGCAGCGTGGAACATAACACTGAAGCTTTCTTT,NA,TRBV9,NA,TRBJ1-1
CASSQDLQAGSPLHF,TGCGCCAGCAGCCAAGATTTACAGGCAGGTTCACCCCTCCACTTT,NA,TRBV4-3,NA,TRBJ1-6
CASSPRQGADEQYF,TGTGCCAGCAGCCCACGGCAGGGGGCGGACGAGCAGTACTTC,TRBD1,TRBV7-6,NA,TRBJ2-7
CASSLGSNLAPQHF,TGTGCCAGCAGCCTGGGGTCCAACCTAGCCCCCCAGCATTTT,NA,TRBV12-3/TRBV12-4,once,TRBJ1-5
CASSAGTIKNIQYF,TGTGCCAGCTCAGCGGGGACTATCAAAAACATTCAGTACTTC,TRBD2,TRBV18,NA,TRBJ2-4
CASSLFGGAGETQYF,TGTGCCAGCAGCTTGTTCGGTGGGGCAGGAGAGACCCAGTACTTC,NA,TRBV7-3,few,TRBJ2-5
CASSLDMGSPEAFF,TGTGCCAGCAGCTTAGATATGGGTAGCCCTGAAGCTTTCTTT,NA,TRBV11-3,NA,TRBJ1-1
CASSVGDGTMACTF,NA,NA,TRBV9,once,TRBJ1-2
CASSPGDRPPQHF,TGTGCCAGCAGCCCAGGGGACCGCCCGCCCCAGCATTTT,NA,TRBV9,once,TRBJ1-5
CASSLTTAFSTNTEAFF,TGTGCCAGCAGTCTAACGACCGCATTCTCGACCAACACTGAAGCTTTCTTT,NA,TRBV28,NA,TRBJ1-1
CSVMNRQDYGYTF,TGCAGCGTCATGAATCGACAGGATTATGGCTACACCTTC,NA,TRBV29-1,NA,TRBJ1-2
CSVESRDGGQETQYF,TGCAGCGTTGAGAGCCGGGACGGGGGGCAAGAGACCCAGTACTTC,TRBD2,TRBV29-1,NA,TRBJ2-5
CASSLRRQPNTEAFF,TGTGCCAGCAGCCTCCGACGACAGCCGAACACTGAAGCTTTCTTT,NA,TRBV7-2,NA,TRBJ1-1
CASSPDRGIDTEAFF,TGTGCCAGCAGCCCAGACAGGGGAATAGACACTGAAGCTTTCTTT,TRBD1,TRBV9,NA,TRBJ1-1
CSARQTGNEQFF,TGCAGTGCTAGACAGACAGGGAATGAGCAGTTCTTC,TRBD1,TRBV20-1,NA,TRBJ2-1
CASSYSMGRHYGYTF,TGTGCCAGCAGTTACTCGATGGGACGACACTATGGCTACACCTTC,NA,TRBV6-5,few,TRBJ1-2
CASSFSDSAPPNYGYTF,TGTGCCAGCAGTTTCAGCGACAGCGCACCCCCTAACTATGGCTACACCTTC,NA,TRBV28,NA,TRBJ1-2
CASSPSEGESYNEQFF,TGTGCCAGCAGTCCCTCGGAGGGGGAGTCCTACAATGAGCAGTTCTTC,NA,TRBV27,NA,TRBJ2-1
CSARDLRRGYYNEQFF,TGCAGTGCTAGAGATCTGAGGCGGGGGTATTACAATGAGCAGTTCTTC,TRBD2,TRBV20-1,NA,TRBJ2-1
CSAPFNGYTF,TGCAGTGCTCCATTTAATGGCTACACCTTC,NA,TRBV20-1,few,TRBJ1-2
CSARAPLGIETQYF,TGCAGTGCTAGAGCGCCCCTTGGGATAGAGACCCAGTACTTC,NA,TRBV20-1,many,TRBJ2-5
CASSQLYLGGGINYGYTF,TGCGCCAGCAGCCAACTCTACCTGGGAGGAGGGATCAACTATGGCTACACCTTC,NA,TRBV4-3,NA,TRBJ1-2
CASSLAAGAQGSLHF,TGTGCCAGCAGCTTAGCGGCTGGCGCCCAGGGTAGCCTCCACTTT,NA,TRBV7-2,NA,TRBJ1-6
CASSPMGGARLETQYF,TGTGCCAGCAGCCCCATGGGGGGCGCCCGGTTGGAGACCCAGTACTTC,NA,TRBV7-2,few,TRBJ2-5
CASSERSLQQYF,TGTGCCAGCAGTGAACGCAGCCTCCAGCAGTACTTC,NA,TRBV2,NA,TRBJ2-4
CAGSLEADRYEQYF,TGCGCCGGCAGCTTGGAGGCGGATCGATACGAGCAGTACTTC,NA,TRBV5-1,NA,TRBJ2-7
CASSSSPRDSLYEQYF,TGTGCCAGCAGCTCAAGCCCCCGGGACAGCCTCTACGAGCAGTACTTC,TRBD1,TRBV5-6,few,TRBJ2-7
CASSKGPINQPQHF,TGTGCCAGCAGTAAAGGGCCAATCAATCAGCCCCAGCATTTT,NA,TRBV6-5,few,TRBJ1-5
CASSYETYNSPLHF,TGTGCCAGCAGTTACGAGACGTATAATTCACCCCTCCACTTT,NA,TRBV6-5,NA,TRBJ1-6
CASSLLLAGATSADTQYF,TGTGCCAGCAGCTTATTGCTAGCGGGGGCAACTAGCGCAGATACGCAGTATTTT,TRBD2,TRBV7-8,NA,TRBJ2-3
CASSYTQVDREKLFF,TGTGCCAGCAGTTATACACAGGTCGACCGGGAAAAACTGTTTTTT,NA,TRBV12-3/TRBV12-4,NA,TRBJ1-4
CSASLGTGSEETQYF,TGCAGTGCCTCATTGGGGACAGGGTCAGAAGAGACCCAGTACTTC,TRBD1,TRBV20-1,NA,TRBJ2-5
CASSEGDQSYNSPLHF,TGTGCCAGCAGCGAGGGTGACCAGTCCTATAATTCACCCCTCCACTTT,NA,TRBV9,NA,TRBJ1-6